This record covers a single T cell receptor beta chain. Trimming cost V 4 bases and J 6 bases, with 16 bases left between them. Germline CDR1 is KGHSH and CDR2 is LQKENI. This CDR3 has 15 residues. A second PCR, run for roughly 7 to 12 cycles, used a sample-barcoded 5' primer plus a J-beta primer mix. A single record per CDR3 protein comes from TCRdb applying MiXCR to the 5' RACE reads. The sample records roughly 700,000 distinct CDR3 sequences, around 45% being singletons. This sample was included in a study of blood T cells in healthy people across ages. The material sequenced was blood. The clonotype comes from a woman aged 55-69 years in good health. The J gene is TRBJ2-4, the V gene TRBV18, with a possible D match to TRBD2 (5 bases). This chain's CDR3 is CASSQLRLPGNIQYF. The CDR3 bases are TGTGCCAGCTCACAACTTAGACTACCGGGAAACATTCAGTACTTC.